This T cell receptor beta chain was recovered during a study of blood T cell repertoires in COVID-19 (dated by TCRdb to 2020 to 2021). For the study in its entirety: The collaborator samples originated in the United States, Italy and Spain and spanned the acute and convalescent phases of COVID-19. The material from the prospective study consisted of cDNA or gDNA derived from T cells, B-cell-depleted T cells, or PBMCs. The dataset comprised deeply sampled blood TCRbeta repertoires from subjects exposed to, actively infected with, or recovered from COVID-19. The repertoires were released in a freely available public database intended as a resource for research on the immune response to SARS-CoV-2. The samples were drawn from the first 160 participants of the ongoing ImmuneRACE study and from some 1,300 subjects provided by 6 global collaborators. A de-identified subject ID, COVID-19 status, age in years and sex were almost always included in the sample metadata. Where HLA class I and class II types were available, the types were taken from metadata supplied by the sample provider, not from assay-based typing. The research as a whole found: How much clinical and demographic metadata was included differed by source and by participant, and the metadata was provided uncurated.

According to the germline V gene, CDR1 reads SGHTA and CDR2 reads FQGNSA. Its CDR3 holds 14 amino acids, cysteine through phenylalanine. Just CDR3 DNA is preserved here, 42 bases in frame from base 1. The germline V and J ends show losses of 3 bases and 7 bases respectively, and no gene match explains 6 bases of the junction. About this clone itself: The antigen it recognizes is unknown. No base qualities exist here, and no much larger clone lies one base off it.

TCRbeta CDR3 regions were amplified from genomic DNA using the immunoSEQ Assay, a bias-controlled multiplex PCR. The authors' analysis ran thus. The number of nucleated cells in each sample was estimated from the amplification of reference gene primers within the assay. To quantify the absolute abundance of each unique TCRbeta CDR3 rearrangement, sequence reads were collapsed and filtered. For each sample, productive Simpson clonality was calculated as the square root of Simpson's diversity index across productive rearrangements. Not all clones reach the TCRdb copy of this immuneACCESS table, which keeps in-frame sequences only. Checked studies attribute under half of the gap to unresolved V genes and leave the rest unexplained. The DNA gave D and trimming, while V, J and clone size come from that table. The sample table shows under 170,000 clones, and roughly 80% are seen once. The ten largest clones represent about 2% of the sample.

Each collaborating institution followed its own protocols to collect whole blood in K2EDTA tubes. For TCRbeta analysis, collaborators shipped samples in one of three forms: frozen whole blood, isolated PBMCs, or DNA extracted from either of those sample types. Sequencing input: peripheral blood. In this chain, TRBV7-2 is recombined with TRBJ1-5, with 7 junctional bases fitting TRBD1. This receptor was obtained from a man in his 70s with acute or convalescent COVID-19. The CDR3 is CASSLTGTGQPQHF. The DNA reads TGTGCCAGCAGCTTGACAGGGACGGGGCAGCCCCAGCATTTT.